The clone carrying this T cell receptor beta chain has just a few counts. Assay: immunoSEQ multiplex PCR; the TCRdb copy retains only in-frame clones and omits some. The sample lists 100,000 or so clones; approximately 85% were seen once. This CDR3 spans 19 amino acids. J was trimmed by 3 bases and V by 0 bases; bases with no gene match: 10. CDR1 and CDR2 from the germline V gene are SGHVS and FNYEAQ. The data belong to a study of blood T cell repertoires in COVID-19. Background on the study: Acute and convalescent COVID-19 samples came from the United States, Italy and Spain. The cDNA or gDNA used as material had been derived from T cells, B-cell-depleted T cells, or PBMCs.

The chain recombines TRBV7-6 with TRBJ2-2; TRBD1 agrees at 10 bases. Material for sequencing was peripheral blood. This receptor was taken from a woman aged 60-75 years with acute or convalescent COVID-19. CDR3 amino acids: CASSLAVVGGTGDTGELFF. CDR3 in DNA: TGTGCCAGCAGCTTAGCAGTGGTAGGAGGGACAGGGGACACCGGGGAGCTGTTTTTT.